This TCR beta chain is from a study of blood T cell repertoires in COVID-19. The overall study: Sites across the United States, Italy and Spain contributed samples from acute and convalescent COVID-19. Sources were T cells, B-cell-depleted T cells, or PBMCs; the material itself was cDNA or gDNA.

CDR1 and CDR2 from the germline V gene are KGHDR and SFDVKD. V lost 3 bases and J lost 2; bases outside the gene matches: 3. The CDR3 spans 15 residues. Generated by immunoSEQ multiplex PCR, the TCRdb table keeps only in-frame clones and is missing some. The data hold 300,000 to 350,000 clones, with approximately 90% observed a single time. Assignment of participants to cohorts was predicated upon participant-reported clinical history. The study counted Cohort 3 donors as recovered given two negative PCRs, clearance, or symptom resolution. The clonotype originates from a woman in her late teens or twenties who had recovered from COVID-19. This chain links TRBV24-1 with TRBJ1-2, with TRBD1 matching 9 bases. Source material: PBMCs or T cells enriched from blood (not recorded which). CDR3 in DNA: TGTGCCACCAGTGATCCTGGGACAGGGAACTATGGCTACACCTTC. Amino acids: CATSDPGTGNYGYTF.